Each of the 23 T cell receptor beta chains below was sequenced from the same sample in a study of blood T cells in healthy people across ages (dated by TCRdb to about 2015). Preparation of the library involved 5' RACE. Data came from an Illumina HiSeq 2500. A second PCR of roughly 7 to 12 cycles was run with a J-beta primer mix and a sample-barcoded 5' primer. Using fastp trimming at Q25 and MiXCR clonotype assembly, TCRdb reanalyzed the public sequencing data and kept in-frame beta chains. For every CDR3 protein sequence, its rows merge into one entry that carries the most common genes and DNA. For this sample the table gives some 760,000 distinct CDR3 sequences, of which just under 25% were detected only once. Jointly, the top ten make up 9.4% of the sample. The same specimen was also included in a second study, on T cells of mothers and their children.

Sequencing was done on a sample of blood. The receptors here all came from a boy aged 10-17 years in good health.

This clonotype was counted between two and nine times. The V gene is TRBV12-3 or TRBV12-4, the J gene TRBJ2-7, with D hard to call. The CDR3 has 14 residues. The V end lost 5 bases, the J end lost 2 bases, and 13 bases lay between the germline ends. The DNA of the CDR3 is TGTGCCAGCAGTCCGCAGGTAAACCCCTACGAGCAGTACTTC. It specifies CASSPQVNPYEQYF.

The chain uses TRBV4-1 and TRBJ2-5; 9 bases match TRBD2. The CDR3 runs 13 residues. From germline, CDR1 is MGHRA and CDR2 YSYEKL. Trimming took 3 bases from V and 11 from J; bases not matched to a gene: 7. In nucleotides, the CDR3 is TGCGCCAGCAGCCATGCTGGACTAGCGCCACAGTACTTC. Amino acids: CASSHAGLAPQYF.

The J gene is TRBJ2-5, the V gene TRBV29-1; unclear D gene. The CDR3 spans 15 residues. V was cut by 6 bases and J by 4 bases, with 21 bases left in between. CDR1 SQVTM and CDR2 ANQGSEA come from the germline V gene. This chain's CDR3 is CSVGSPDAIGETQYF. The CDR3 coding sequence is TGCAGCGTAGGAAGTCCCGACGCCATTGGAGAGACCCAGTACTTC.

This chain connects TRBV20-1 to TRBJ2-1, with D possibly matching TRBD2 (6 bases). CDR1 is DFQATT and CDR2 is SNEGSKA in the germline V gene (reference sequence). The length of the CDR3 is 13 residues. Trimming shortened V by 3 bases and J by 6 bases, and 12 bases separated the two germline ends. The CDR3 sequence: CSASGVGGNEQFF. In DNA, the CDR3 is TGCAGTGCTAGCGGTGTGGGGGGCAATGAGCAGTTCTTC.

The chain uses TRBV7-2 and TRBJ2-5; 8 bases align to TRBD1. The J call is uncertain, as TRBJ2-7 better fits the DNA end. In germline, CDR1 is SGHTA, CDR2 FQGNSA. The CDR3 is made up of 13 amino acids. The CDR3 nucleotides read TGTGCCAGCAGCTGGGACAGGAAATACGAGCAGTACTTC. Amino acids: CASSWDRKYEQYF.

This clonotype was counted only a few times. The V call is TRBV29-1, the J call TRBJ2-2; D unresolved. The CDR3 runs 13 residues. The V gene lost 3 bases and the J gene lost 5 bases, with 10 bases spanning the gap. Germline assignment: CDR1 SQVTM and CDR2 ANQGSEA. The CDR3 DNA reads as TGCAGCGTTGAGACCCCCCGGACCGGGGAGCTGTTTTTT. This codes for CSVETPRTGELFF.

This chain links TRBV27 with TRBJ1-1; D is unresolved. V was clipped by 5 bases and J by 4 bases, with 17 bases between them. Germline lookup yields CDR1 MNHEY and CDR2 SMNVEV (reference sequence). The CDR3 has 15 residues. Written as DNA, the CDR3 is TGTGCCAGCAGTCCACTACCTGAACGGCCCACTGAAGCTTTCTTT. It translates to CASSPLPERPTEAFF.

The genes are TRBV2 and TRBJ2-1, with 9 bases fitting TRBD1. The CDR3 length is 14 residues. Looked up from germline, CDR1 is SNHLY and CDR2 is FYNNEI. The V and J ends lost 3 bases and 8 bases, in that order; junction bases with no gene match: 5. The CDR3 loop reads CASSDRDRVDEQFF. For the CDR3, the DNA is TGTGCCAGCAGTGACCGGGACAGGGTTGATGAGCAGTTCTTC.

This clonotype was recorded many times. The V and J genes are TRBV29-1 and TRBJ2-5; 10 bases map to TRBD1. V gave up 4 bases and J gave up 5 bases; unmatched junction bases: 7. The germline V gene encodes CDR1 SQVTM and CDR2 ANQGSEA. The CDR3 is 14 amino acids. The CDR3 coding sequence is TGCAGCGTTGTTGGGGACAGGGGATTTGAGACCCAGTACTTC. Protein product: CSVVGDRGFETQYF.

The CDR3 DNA reads as TGCAGCGTTGAGCTGACAGGGGCAACCTACGAGCAGTACTTC. Its protein is CSVELTGATYEQYF. The rearrangement links TRBV29-1 to TRBJ2-7; 8 nucleotides align to TRBD1. The CDR3 has 14 amino acids. Germline trimming cut 3 bases from V and 2 bases from J; bases unmatched to any gene: 6. Germline values: CDR1 SQVTM, CDR2 ANQGSEA.

The genes are TRBV7-9 and TRBJ1-6; D is ambiguous. This CDR3 has 13 amino acids. V lost 4 bases, J lost 8 bases, and 9 bases lay in between. Germline V CDR1 and CDR2: SEHNR, FQNEAQ (reference sequence). CDR3 protein: CASSSRWDSPLHF. The CDR3 DNA reads as TGTGCCAGCAGCTCACGGTGGGATTCACCCCTCCACTTT.

The rearrangement uses TRBV5-5 and TRBJ2-3; 14 bases are shared with TRBD2. Germline assignment: CDR1 SGHKS and CDR2 YYEKEE (reference sequence). With V trimmed by 2 bases and J by 3 bases, 2 bases remained unmatched. The CDR3 loop spans 16 amino acids. The CDR3 DNA follows: TGTGCCAGCAGCTTTAGACTAGCGGGAGGGACAGATACGCAGTATTTT. This gives the protein CASSFRLAGGTDTQYF.

For this clonotype: The junction does not match germline at one end; this may be a read error. The chain has TRBV20-1 and TRBJ2-4, with 7 bases that match TRBD2. This CDR3 has 17 residues. The germline V gene encodes CDR1 DFQATT and CDR2 SNEGSKA (reference sequence). This chain's CDR3 is CSAIPMGGLGAKNVQYF. The DNA for the CDR3 is TGCAGTGCTATCCCCATGGGGGGGTTAGGGGCCAAAAACGTTCAGTACTTC.

This clonotype was counted a few times. V is TRBV20-1 and J is TRBJ2-1, with 11 bases identical to TRBD2. The V gene's germline CDR1 is DFQATT and CDR2 SNEGSKA (reference sequence). After removal of 6 bases from V and 2 bases from J, the junction contained 3 bases not matched to a gene. The CDR3 is made up of 14 amino acids. CDR3 sequence (DNA): TGCAGTGCCATTAGCGGGGGGGCCTACAATGAGCAGTTCTTC. This gives the protein CSAISGGAYNEQFF.

The genes are TRBV12-3 or TRBV12-4 and TRBJ2-7; maybe TRBD1 (5 bases). The germline V and J ends were trimmed by 3 bases and 2 bases, with 11 bases remaining between them. This CDR3 is 14 amino acids long. CDR3 sequence reads: CASSLTDKPYEQYF. The CDR3 DNA reads as TGTGCCAGCAGTTTGACGGACAAACCCTACGAGCAGTACTTC.

The V call is TRBV5-1, the J call TRBJ2-3; 7 bases map to TRBD1. The CDR3 is 17 amino acids. The germline gives CDR1 SGHRS, CDR2 YFSETQ. J lost 2 bases, V lost 0 bases, and 9 bases had no gene match. DNA for the CDR3: TGCGCCAGCAGCTTGGAAGGGAGACAGGGTCCCACAGATACGCAGTATTTT. It encodes CASSLEGRQGPTDTQYF.

This clonotype was picked up one time. V is TRBV29-1 and J is TRBJ2-1; 11 bases map to TRBD2. The V and J ends lost 6 bases and 0 bases, in that order; junction bases with no gene match: 7. Germline values: CDR1 SQVTM, CDR2 ANQGSEA. The CDR3 sequence is 16 residues long. The CDR3 nucleotides read TGCAGCGTAACCGGACTAGCGGGCAGCTCCTACAATGAGCAGTTCTTC. Amino acids: CSVTGLAGSSYNEQFF.

The V and J genes are TRBV2 and TRBJ2-7, with 8 bases matching TRBD1. Germline V gives CDR1 SNHLY, CDR2 FYNNEI. Losses at the gene ends were 0 bases for V and 0 bases for J; bases not matched to a gene: 4. The CDR3 totals 16 residues. CDR3 nucleotides: TGTGCCAGCAGTGAAGCTGAGACAGGGGACTCCTACGAGCAGTACTTC. This encodes CASSEAETGDSYEQYF. The full variable domain, its missing parts supplied by reference TRBV2 and TRBJ2-7, is EPEVTQTPSHQVTQMGQEVILRCVPISNHLYFYWYRQILGQKVEFLVSFYNNEISEKSEIFDDQFSVERPDGSNFTLKIRSTKLEDSAMYFCASSEAETGDSYEQYFGPGTRLTVT.

The chain joins TRBV9 to TRBJ1-4, with D tentatively TRBD1 (5 bases). The CDR3 has 14 amino acids. The germline V gene has CDR1 SGDLS and CDR2 YYNGEE. Between the trimmed V and J ends, which lost 2 bases and 3 bases, there was a span of 8 bases. The DNA for the CDR3 is TGTGCCAGCAGCGTGAGGGGTTCTAATGAAAAACTGTTTTTT. It yields the protein CASSVRGSNEKLFF.

The V gene is TRBV6-1, the J gene TRBJ1-1; no reliable D call. The CDR3 is 12 amino acids. Per the germline V gene, CDR1 is MNHNS and CDR2 is SASEGT. V lost 9 bases and J 0 bases, leaving 8 bases between the germline ends. The DNA for the CDR3 is TGTGCCAGAAGCGAGGTGAACACTGAAGCTTTCTTT. This codes for CARSEVNTEAFF.

There are a few counts of this clonotype. The chain couples TRBV29-1 to TRBJ2-4, with 7 nucleotides matching TRBD2. After removal of 3 bases from V and 3 bases from J, the junction contained 5 bases not matched to a gene. The CDR3 is made up of 14 amino acids. Per the germline V gene, CDR1 is SQVTM and CDR2 is ANQGSEA. DNA of the CDR3: TGCAGCGTTGAGGAAGGGGAGGGCAAAAACATTCAGTACTTC. This encodes CSVEEGEGKNIQYF.

Only a few counts were recorded for this clonotype. V usage is TRBV12-3 or TRBV12-4 and J usage is TRBJ2-1; D gene unclear. The better agreement between TRBJ2-5 and the DNA end casts doubt on the J call. The CDR3 consists of 12 residues. CDR3 nucleotide sequence: TGTGCCAGCAGTCGCAGCTCGGAGACCCAGTACTTC. It is translated as CASSRSSETQYF.

In this sample, this clonotype turned up a few times. CDR3 DNA: TGTGCCAGCAGTTTAGAGGGACCTCCGGACTATGGCTACACCTTC. As protein: CASSLEGPPDYGYTF. The rearrangement links TRBV12-3 or TRBV12-4 to TRBJ1-2; D is possibly TRBD1 (5 bases). Trimming took 1 base from V and 3 from J, leaving 12 bases between them. CDR3 length equals 15 residues.